Listed below are T cell receptor beta chains from one sample, sequenced in a study of T-cell reconstitution after alpha-beta-depleted transplantation in children. TCRdb recomputed calls from the PCR reads with MiXCR, one row per CDR3 protein. The sample lists about 610,000 distinct CDR3 sequences, 10% to 13% occurring once. The sequences come from PBMCs from the stem cell graft donor, collected from the stem cell graft. The receptor set was obtained from a human donor who donated a stem cell graft to a child with acute myeloid leukemia. Each CDR3 is given with its conserved first and last residue. The D gene is left open where the match is weak. Only part of the rows carry a size: once, few, many, or a class if the clone is expanded.

size,J,V,D,CDR3,DNA
-,TRBJ1-5,TRBV20-1,-,CSASGGVGNQPQHF,TGCAGTGCTAGTGGCGGGGTGGGCAATCAGCCCCAGCATTTT
few,TRBJ2-3,TRBV20-1,-,CSARVPGRPTTDTQYF,TGCAGTGCTAGAGTTCCGGGCAGACCTACCACAGATACGCAGTATTTT
few,TRBJ1-6,TRBV20-1,-,CSAILTQGPPLHF,TGCAGTGCTATACTAACCCAGGGACCACCCCTCCACTTT
few,TRBJ2-5,TRBV29-1,TRBD2,CSVDLAEAQYF,TGCAGCGTTGACCTAGCGGAGGCCCAGTACTTC
-,TRBJ2-3,TRBV5-6,TRBD2,CASSSGLAGKTDTQYF,TGTGCCAGCAGCTCGGGACTAGCGGGGAAGACAGATACGCAGTATTTT
-,TRBJ2-1,TRBV9,TRBD1,CASSVTWTGVDEQFF,TGTGCCAGCAGCGTCACCTGGACAGGGGTAGATGAGCAGTTCTTC
many,TRBJ2-7,TRBV12-3/TRBV12-4,-,CASSSPHRSYEQYF,TGTGCCAGCAGTTCCCCACACAGGTCCTACGAGCAGTACTTC
few,TRBJ2-7,TRBV7-2,-,CASSLTPAYEQYF,TGTGCCAGCAGCTTAACTCCCGCCTACGAGCAGTACTTC
many,TRBJ2-1,TRBV29-1,-,CSGHAGSLNNEQFF,TGCAGCGGGCATGCCGGGAGTCTCAACAATGAGCAGTTCTTC
-,TRBJ2-1,TRBV24-1,TRBD2,CATSASLGTSGRVNEQFF,TGTGCCACCAGTGCCTCCTTGGGGACTAGCGGGAGAGTAAATGAGCAGTTCTTC
-,TRBJ2-1,TRBV20-1,TRBD2,CCARVRGEGRYNEQFF,TGCTGTGCTAGGGTTCGCGGGGAGGGCCGCTACAATGAGCAGTTCTTC
many,TRBJ1-2,TRBV12-3/TRBV12-4,-,CASTTGDGYTF,TGTGCCAGCACCACGGGGGATGGCTACACCTTC
-,TRBJ2-1,TRBV24-1,-,CATSDGAGQGATYNEQFF,TGTGCCACCAGTGATGGGGCGGGGCAGGGAGCTACCTACAATGAGCAGTTCTTC
few,TRBJ1-1,TRBV12-3/TRBV12-4,-,CASSFAEGGTEAFF,TGTGCCAGCAGTTTCGCCGAGGGGGGCACTGAAGCTTTCTTT
-,TRBJ2-5,TRBV5-5,-,CASSARPVGAGETQYF,TGTGCCAGCAGCGCGCGACCCGTGGGGGCCGGGGAGACCCAGTACTTC
many,TRBJ2-5,TRBV20-1,-,CSARINRARMEETQYF,TGCAGTGCTAGGATAAACCGGGCTCGAATGGAAGAGACCCAGTACTTC
-,TRBJ1-1,TRBV5-1,TRBD1,CASSPGTGGGNTEAFF,TGCGCCAGCAGCCCTGGGACAGGCGGGGGGAACACTGAAGCTTTCTTT
few,TRBJ2-2,TRBV20-1,-,CSAQDPGAPGELFF,TGCAGTGCCCAAGACCCCGGCGCCCCCGGGGAGCTGTTTTTT
few,TRBJ2-5,TRBV24-1,TRBD2,CATSDPRGGQETQYF,TGTGCCACCAGTGACCCTCGGGGGGGGCAAGAGACCCAGTACTTC
-,TRBJ2-3,TRBV29-1,-,CIVLPGADTQYF,TGCATCGTTCTGCCCGGGGCAGATACGCAGTATTTT
many,TRBJ2-5,TRBV20-1,TRBD1,CRTQGAFQETQYF,TGCAGAACCCAGGGGGCGTTTCAAGAGACCCAGTACTTC
few,TRBJ1-2,TRBV25-1,-,CASRQSNYGYTF,TGTGCCAGCAGGCAGTCAAACTATGGCTACACCTTC
few,TRBJ2-2,TRBV11-2,TRBD2,CASSGLAGGAGELFF,TGTGCCAGCAGCGGACTAGCCGGAGGGGCCGGGGAGCTGTTTTTT
many,TRBJ2-3,TRBV7-3,-,CASSLGPLTDTQYF,TGTGCCAGCAGCTTAGGCCCCCTCACAGATACGCAGTATTTT
-,TRBJ2-5,TRBV6-5,-,CASSSAAGGPETQYF,TGTGCCAGCAGTTCCGCCGCCGGGGGGCCAGAGACCCAGTACTTC
few,TRBJ2-3,TRBV20-1,TRBD2,CSARDPAGGPTDTQYF,TGCAGTGCTAGAGACCCAGCGGGAGGGCCAACAGATACGCAGTATTTT
few,TRBJ2-2,TRBV5-1,TRBD2,CASSSGLAGGQNTGELFF,TGCGCCAGCAGCTCTGGACTAGCGGGAGGTCAGAACACCGGGGAGCTGTTTTTT
few,TRBJ2-3,TRBV20-1,-,CSVEGGGLEGGTDTQYF,TGCAGTGTCGAGGGGGGAGGGCTCGAGGGGGGCACAGATACGCAGTATTTT
-,TRBJ2-3,TRBV7-2,TRBD2,CASRLDGRVATDTQYF,TGTGCCAGCAGACTAGACGGGAGGGTGGCCACAGATACGCAGTATTTT